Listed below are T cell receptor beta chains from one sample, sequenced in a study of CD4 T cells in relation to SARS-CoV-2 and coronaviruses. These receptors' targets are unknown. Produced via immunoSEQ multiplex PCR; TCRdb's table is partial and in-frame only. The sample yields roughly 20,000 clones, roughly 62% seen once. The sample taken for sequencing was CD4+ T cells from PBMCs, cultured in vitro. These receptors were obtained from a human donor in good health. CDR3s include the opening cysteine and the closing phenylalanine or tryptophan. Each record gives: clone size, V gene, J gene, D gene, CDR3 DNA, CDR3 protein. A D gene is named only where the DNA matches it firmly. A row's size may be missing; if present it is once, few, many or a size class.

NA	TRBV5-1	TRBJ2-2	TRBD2	TGCGCCAGCAGATGGCTAGCGGGGAACACCGGGGAGCTGTTTTTT	CASRWLAGNTGELFF
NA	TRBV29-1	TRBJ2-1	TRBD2	TGCAGCGTCGCAACTAGCGGGAGTGGGAATGAGCAGTTCTTC	CSVATSGSGNEQFF
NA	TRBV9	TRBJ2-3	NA	TGTGCCAGCAGCGGTGGATTTGGCACAGATACGCAGTATTTT	CASSGGFGTDTQYF
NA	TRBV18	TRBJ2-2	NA	TGTGCCAGCTCACCGGCCGTCACCGGGGAGCTGTTTTTT	CASSPAVTGELFF
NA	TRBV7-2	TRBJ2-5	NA	TGTGCCAGCAGCATTGGGGGGACCCAGTACTTC	CASSIGGTQYF
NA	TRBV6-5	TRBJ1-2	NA	TGTGCCAGCATGGCGTGGAGTCCGGCTAACTATGGCTACACCTTC	CASMAWSPANYGYTF
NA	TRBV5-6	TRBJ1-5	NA	TGTGCCAGCAGCAACCGGGGGGCTCCGGGGCAGCCCCAGCATTTT	CASSNRGAPGQPQHF
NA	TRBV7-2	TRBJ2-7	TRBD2	TGTGCCAGCAGCTTAGGGGCCAGCGGGGGGTCCTACGAGCAGTACTTC	CASSLGASGGSYEQYF
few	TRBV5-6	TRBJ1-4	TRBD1	TGTGCCAGCAGCTTCCTCCAGACAGGGCATGAAAAACTGTTTTTT	CASSFLQTGHEKLFF
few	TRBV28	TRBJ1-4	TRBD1	TGTGCCAGCAGTGCCCACAGGGGGCAGGAAAAACTGTTTTTT	CASSAHRGQEKLFF
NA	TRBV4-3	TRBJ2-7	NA	TGCGCCAGCAGCCAAGACTCTACCCAAAGGTACGAGCAGTACTTC	CASSQDSTQRYEQYF
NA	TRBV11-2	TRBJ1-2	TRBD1	TGTGCCAGCAGCTTTCCGACAGGGGGCCGAAACTATGGCTACACCTTC	CASSFPTGGRNYGYTF
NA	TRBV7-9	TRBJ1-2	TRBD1	TGTGCCAGCAGCCCAGAACCGGGACAGGGTTTGACTAACTATGGCTACACCTTC	CASSPEPGQGLTNYGYTF
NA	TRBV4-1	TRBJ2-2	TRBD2	TGCGCCAGCAGCCATTTTCTGAGTCGACGGCGGGAGGGTCGGACCGGGGAGCTGTTTTTT	CASSHFLSRRREGRTGELFF
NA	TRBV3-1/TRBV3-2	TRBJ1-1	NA	TGTGCCAGCAGCCACGACATGGGATTGGAAAGGAACACTGAAGCTTTCTTT	CASSHDMGLERNTEAFF
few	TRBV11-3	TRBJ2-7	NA	TGTGCCAGCAGCTTAGAACCCACCTACGAGCAGTACTTC	CASSLEPTYEQYF
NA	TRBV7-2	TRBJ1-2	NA	TGTGCCAGCAGCTCCGCTGGGGGCTCTCGCTATGGCTACACCTTC	CASSSAGGSRYGYTF
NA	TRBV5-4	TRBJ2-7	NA	TGTGCCAGCAGCGCCTCAAAAACAGGGACCTACGAGCAGTACTTC	CASSASKTGTYEQYF
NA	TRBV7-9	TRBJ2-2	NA	TGTGCCAGCATCTTACCCGTGAGGGGACGGACCGGGGAGCTGTTTTTT	CASILPVRGRTGELFF
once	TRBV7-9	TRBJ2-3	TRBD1	TGTGCCAGCAGCTTAGGGGAGGGACAGGGGAGGAGCACAGATACGCAGTATTTT	CASSLGEGQGRSTDTQYF
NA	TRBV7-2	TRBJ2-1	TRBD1	TGTGCCAGCAGCTCCAAAACCGGGACAGGGGGGTTCTTC	CASSSKTGTGGFF
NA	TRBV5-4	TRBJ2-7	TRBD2	TGTGCCAGCAGCTTGCCTAGCGGGAGCTACGAGCAGTACTTC	CASSLPSGSYEQYF
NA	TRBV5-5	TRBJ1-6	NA	TGTGCCAGCCGTCGTGAGGTGGGTAGTGGCAATTCACCCCTCCACTTT	CASRREVGSGNSPLHF
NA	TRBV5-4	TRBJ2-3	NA	TGTGCCAGCACCTCTGTATCCAGTTCAGATACGCAGTATTTT	CASTSVSSSDTQYF
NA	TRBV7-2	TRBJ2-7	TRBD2	TGTGCCAGCAGCTTAGCGGGAGGGCCGCACGAGCAGTACTTC	CASSLAGGPHEQYF
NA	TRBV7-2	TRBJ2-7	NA	TGTGCCAGCAGCTACGGACCGAGCTCCTACGAGCAGTACTTC	CASSYGPSSYEQYF
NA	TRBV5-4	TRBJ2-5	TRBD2	TGTGCCAGCAGCTCCGATAGCGGGGGCAGGACGACCCAGTACTTC	CASSSDSGGRTTQYF
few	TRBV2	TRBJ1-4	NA	TGTGCCAGCAGTTATGGAAGACGTGCAACTAATGAAAAACTGTTTTTT	CASSYGRRATNEKLFF
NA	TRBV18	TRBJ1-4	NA	TGTGCCAGCTCACCGGGGGGCGCGGGAACTAATGAAAAACTGTTTTTT	CASSPGGAGTNEKLFF
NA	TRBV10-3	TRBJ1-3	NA	TGTGCCATCAGTGAGCCGGCAAACACCATATATTTT	CAISEPANTIYF
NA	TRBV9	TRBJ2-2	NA	TGTGCCAGCAGCACCCGTTGGGGCGGGGAGCTGTTTTTT	CASSTRWGGELFF
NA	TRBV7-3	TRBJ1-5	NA	TGTGCCAGCAGCCTCGGTCCCAATCAGCCCCAGCATTTT	CASSLGPNQPQHF
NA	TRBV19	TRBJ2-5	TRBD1	TGTGCCAGTAGTTCCCAGACAGGGTTCAGAGAGACCCAGTACTTC	CASSSQTGFRETQYF
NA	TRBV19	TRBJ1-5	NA	TGTGCCAGTAGTATAATGGGGGTTCAGCCCCAGCATTTT	CASSIMGVQPQHF
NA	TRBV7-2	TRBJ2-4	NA	TGTGCCAGCAGCCCTCAAGGAGGGGGCATGAACATTCAGTACTTC	CASSPQGGGMNIQYF
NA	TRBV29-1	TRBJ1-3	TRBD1	TGCAGCGTTGATGTCCAGGGGGACACCATATATTTT	CSVDVQGDTIYF
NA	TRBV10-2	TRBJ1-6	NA	TGCGCCAGCAGTGAGTCGACGGGTGCCGATTCACCCCTCCACTTT	CASSESTGADSPLHF
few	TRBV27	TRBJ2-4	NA	TGTGCCAGCAGTTTTAACCGGGACGGGAAAAACATTCAGTACTTC	CASSFNRDGKNIQYF
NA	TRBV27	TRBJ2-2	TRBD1	TGTGCCAGCAGCCGTGGGGGGACAGGTAAAGACACCGGGGAGCTGTTTTTT	CASSRGGTGKDTGELFF
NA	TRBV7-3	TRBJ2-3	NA	TGTGCCAGCAGCCGTACGGGAGTAAGTACAGATACGCAGTATTTT	CASSRTGVSTDTQYF
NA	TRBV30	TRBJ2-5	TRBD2	TGTGCCTGGAATGGACTAGCGGGGAGGGAGACCCAGTACTTC	CAWNGLAGRETQYF
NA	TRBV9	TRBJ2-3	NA	TGTGCCAGCAGCGTGCTGCCCACGGATACGCAGTATTTT	CASSVLPTDTQYF